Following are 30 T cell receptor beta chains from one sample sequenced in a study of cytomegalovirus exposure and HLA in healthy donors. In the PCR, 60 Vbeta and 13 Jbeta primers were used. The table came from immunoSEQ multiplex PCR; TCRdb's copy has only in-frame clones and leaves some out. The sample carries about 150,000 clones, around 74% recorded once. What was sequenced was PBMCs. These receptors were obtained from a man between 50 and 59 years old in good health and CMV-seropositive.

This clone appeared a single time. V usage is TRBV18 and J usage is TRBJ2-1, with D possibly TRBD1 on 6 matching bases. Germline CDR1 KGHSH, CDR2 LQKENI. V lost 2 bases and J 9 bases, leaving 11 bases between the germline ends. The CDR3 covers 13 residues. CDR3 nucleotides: TGTGCCAGCTCACCATCACTAGGGGGTGAGCAGTTCTTC. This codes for CASSPSLGGEQFF.

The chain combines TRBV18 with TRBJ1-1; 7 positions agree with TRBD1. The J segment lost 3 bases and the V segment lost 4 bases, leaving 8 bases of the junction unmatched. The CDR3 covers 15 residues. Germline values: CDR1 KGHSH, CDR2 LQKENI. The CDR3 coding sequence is TGTGCCAGCTCACGTATCAGGGGGAGCGACACTGAAGCTTTCTTT. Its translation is CASSRIRGSDTEAFF.

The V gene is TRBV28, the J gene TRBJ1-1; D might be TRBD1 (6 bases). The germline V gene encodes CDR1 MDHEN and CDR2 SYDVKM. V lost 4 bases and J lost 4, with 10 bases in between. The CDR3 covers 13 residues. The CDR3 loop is CASSSPGATEAFF. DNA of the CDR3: TGTGCCAGCAGTTCACCAGGGGCCACTGAAGCTTTCTTT.

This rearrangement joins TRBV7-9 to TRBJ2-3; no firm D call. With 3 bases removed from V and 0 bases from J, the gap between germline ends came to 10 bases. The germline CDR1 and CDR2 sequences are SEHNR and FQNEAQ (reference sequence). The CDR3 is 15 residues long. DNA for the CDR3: TGTGCCAGCAGCTTTTCATCCACTAGCACAGATACGCAGTATTTT. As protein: CASSFSSTSTDTQYF.

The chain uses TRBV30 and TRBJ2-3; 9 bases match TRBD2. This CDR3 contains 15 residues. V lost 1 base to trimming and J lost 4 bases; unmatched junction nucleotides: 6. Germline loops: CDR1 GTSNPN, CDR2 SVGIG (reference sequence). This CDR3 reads CAWSEIAGAPDTQYF. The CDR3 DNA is TGTGCCTGGAGTGAGATAGCGGGAGCCCCAGATACGCAGTATTTT.

This chain's CDR3 is CASSLGLAGGSEFF. The CDR3 nucleotides read TGTGCCAGCAGCTTGGGACTAGCGGGAGGGTCAGAGTTCTTC. The chain links TRBV5-6 to TRBJ2-1; TRBD2 aligns across 14 bases. The germline gives CDR1 SGHDT, CDR2 YYEEEE. The CDR3 is made up of 14 amino acids. With V trimmed by 0 bases and J by 14 bases, 4 bases remained unmatched.

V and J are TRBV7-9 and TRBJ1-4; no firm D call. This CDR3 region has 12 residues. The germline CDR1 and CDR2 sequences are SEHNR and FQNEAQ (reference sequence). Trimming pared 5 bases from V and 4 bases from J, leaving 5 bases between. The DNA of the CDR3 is TGTGCCAGCAGCCTCTTTAATGAAAAACTGTTTTTT. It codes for CASSLFNEKLFF.

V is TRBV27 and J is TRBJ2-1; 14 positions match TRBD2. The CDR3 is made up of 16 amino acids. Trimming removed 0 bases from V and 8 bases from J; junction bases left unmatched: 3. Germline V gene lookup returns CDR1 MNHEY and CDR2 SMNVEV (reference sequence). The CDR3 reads CASSLSGLAGVDEQFF. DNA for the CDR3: TGTGCCAGCAGTTTATCGGGACTAGCGGGAGTGGATGAGCAGTTCTTC.

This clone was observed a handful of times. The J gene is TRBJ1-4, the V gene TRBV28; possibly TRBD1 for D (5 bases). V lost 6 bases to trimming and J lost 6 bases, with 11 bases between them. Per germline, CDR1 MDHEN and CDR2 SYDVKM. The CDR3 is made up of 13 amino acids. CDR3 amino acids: CASRGPVDEKLFF. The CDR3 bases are TGTGCCAGCAGGGGGCCGGTCGATGAAAAACTGTTTTTT.

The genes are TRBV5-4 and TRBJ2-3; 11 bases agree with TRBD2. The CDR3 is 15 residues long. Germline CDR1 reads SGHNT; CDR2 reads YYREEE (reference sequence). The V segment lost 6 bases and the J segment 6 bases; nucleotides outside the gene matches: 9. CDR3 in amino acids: CASTLAGGPRDTQYF. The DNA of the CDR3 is TGTGCCAGCACGTTAGCGGGAGGGCCGCGGGATACGCAGTATTTT.

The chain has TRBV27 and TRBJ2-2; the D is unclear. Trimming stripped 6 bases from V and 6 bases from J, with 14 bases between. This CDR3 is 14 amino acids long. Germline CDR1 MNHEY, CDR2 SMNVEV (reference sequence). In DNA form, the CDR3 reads TGTGCCAGCAGCCCACATGATCGGGCCGGGGAGCTGTTTTTT. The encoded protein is CASSPHDRAGELFF.

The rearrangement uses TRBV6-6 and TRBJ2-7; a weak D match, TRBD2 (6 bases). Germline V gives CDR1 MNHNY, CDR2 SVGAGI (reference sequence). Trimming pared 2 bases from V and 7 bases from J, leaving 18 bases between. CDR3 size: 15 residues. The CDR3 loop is CASSYLEGPSPEQYF. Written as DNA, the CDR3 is TGTGCCAGCAGTTACCTGGAGGGCCCATCCCCAGAGCAGTACTTC.

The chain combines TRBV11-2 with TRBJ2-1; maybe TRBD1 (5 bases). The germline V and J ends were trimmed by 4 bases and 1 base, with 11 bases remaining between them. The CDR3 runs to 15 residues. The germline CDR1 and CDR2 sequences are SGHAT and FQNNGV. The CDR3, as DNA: TGTGCCAGCAGCTCAACAGGTTTATCCTACAATGAGCAGTTCTTC. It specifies CASSSTGLSYNEQFF. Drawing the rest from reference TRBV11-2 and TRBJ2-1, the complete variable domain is EAGVAQSPRYKIIEKRQSVAFWCNPISGHATLYWYQQILGQGPKLLIQFQNNGVVDDSQLPKDRFSAERLKGVDSTLKIQPAKLEDSAVYLCASSSTGLSYNEQFFGPGTRLTVL.

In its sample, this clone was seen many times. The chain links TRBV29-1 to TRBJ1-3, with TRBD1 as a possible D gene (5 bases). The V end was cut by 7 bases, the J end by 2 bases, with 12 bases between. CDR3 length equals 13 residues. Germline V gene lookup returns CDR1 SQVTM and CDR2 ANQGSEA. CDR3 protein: CSAVGGAGNTIYF. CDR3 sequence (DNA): TGCAGCGCCGTTGGGGGGGCTGGAAACACCATATATTTT.

The CDR3 reads CASSFVSGRGVGSVETQYF. DNA for the CDR3: TGTGCCAGCAGCTTCGTTAGCGGGAGAGGGGTCGGTTCGGTCGAAACGCAGTATTTT. The V call is TRBV7-3, the J call TRBJ2-3, with 9 positions matching TRBD2. Germline loops: CDR1 SGHTA, CDR2 FQGTGA. This CDR3 comprises 19 residues. Trimming removed 3 bases from V and 9 bases from J; junction bases left unmatched: 22.

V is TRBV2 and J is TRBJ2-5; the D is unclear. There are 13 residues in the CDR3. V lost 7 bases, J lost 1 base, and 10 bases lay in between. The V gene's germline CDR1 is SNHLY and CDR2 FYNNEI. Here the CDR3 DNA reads TGTGCCAGCACCAAGGAGACCCAAGAGACCCAGTACTTC. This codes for CASTKETQETQYF.

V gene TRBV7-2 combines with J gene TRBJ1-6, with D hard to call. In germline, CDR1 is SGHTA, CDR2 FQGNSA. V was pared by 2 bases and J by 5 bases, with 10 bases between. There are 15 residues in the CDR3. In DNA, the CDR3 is TGTGCCAGCAGCTTAAGATCCAGGAATAATTCACCCCTCCACTTT. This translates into CASSLRSRNNSPLHF. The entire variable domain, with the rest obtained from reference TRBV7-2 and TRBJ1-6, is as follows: GAGVSQSPSNKVTEKGKDVELRCDPISGHTALYWYRQSLGQGLEFLIYFQGNSAPDKSGLPSDRFSAERTGGSVSTLTIQRTQQEDSAVYLCASSLRSRNNSPLHFGNGTRLTVT.

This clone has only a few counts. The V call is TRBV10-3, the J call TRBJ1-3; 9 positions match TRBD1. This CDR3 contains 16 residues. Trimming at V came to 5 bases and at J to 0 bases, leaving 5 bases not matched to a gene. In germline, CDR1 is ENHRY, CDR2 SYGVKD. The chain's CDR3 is CAISTTGGPSGNTIYF. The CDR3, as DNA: TGTGCCATCAGTACCACAGGGGGCCCCTCTGGAAACACCATATATTTT.

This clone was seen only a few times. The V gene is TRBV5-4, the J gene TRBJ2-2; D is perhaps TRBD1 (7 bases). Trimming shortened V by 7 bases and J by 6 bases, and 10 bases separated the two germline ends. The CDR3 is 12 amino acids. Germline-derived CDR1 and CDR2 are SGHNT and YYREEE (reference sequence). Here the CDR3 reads CASARGAGELFF. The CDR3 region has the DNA TGTGCCAGCGCCAGGGGGGCCGGGGAGCTGTTTTTT.

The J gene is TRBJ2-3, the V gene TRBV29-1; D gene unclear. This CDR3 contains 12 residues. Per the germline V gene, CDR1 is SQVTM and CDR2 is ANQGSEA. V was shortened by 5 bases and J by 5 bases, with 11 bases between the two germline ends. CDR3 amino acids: CSVIASGDTQYF. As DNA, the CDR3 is TGCAGCGTTATAGCTAGTGGAGATACGCAGTATTTT.

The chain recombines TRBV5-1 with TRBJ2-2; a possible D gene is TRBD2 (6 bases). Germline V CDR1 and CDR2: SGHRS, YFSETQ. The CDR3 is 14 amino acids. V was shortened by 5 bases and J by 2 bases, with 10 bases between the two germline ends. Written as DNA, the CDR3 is TGCGCCAGCAGGTTTGGGACTAACACCGGGGAGCTGTTTTTT. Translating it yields CASRFGTNTGELFF. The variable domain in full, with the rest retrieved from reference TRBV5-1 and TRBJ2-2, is KAGVTQTPRYLIKTRGQQVTLSCSPISGHRSVSWYQQTPGQGLQFLFEYFSETQRNKGNFPGRFSGRQFSNSRSEMNVSTLELGDSALYLCASRFGTNTGELFFGEGSRLTVL.

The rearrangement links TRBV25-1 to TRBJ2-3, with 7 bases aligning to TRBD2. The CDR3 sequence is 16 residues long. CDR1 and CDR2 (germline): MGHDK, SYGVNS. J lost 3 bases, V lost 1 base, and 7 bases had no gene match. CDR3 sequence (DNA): TGTGCCAGCAGTGAATGGAAAAGCGGGACGACAGATACGCAGTATTTT. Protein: CASSEWKSGTTDTQYF.

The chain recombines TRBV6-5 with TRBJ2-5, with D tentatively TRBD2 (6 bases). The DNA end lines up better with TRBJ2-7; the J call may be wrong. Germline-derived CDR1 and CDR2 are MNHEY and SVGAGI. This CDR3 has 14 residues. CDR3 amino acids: CASRRLGDSAEQYF. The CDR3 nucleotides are TGTGCCAGCAGGCGCCTGGGGGACTCTGCCGAGCAGTACTTC.

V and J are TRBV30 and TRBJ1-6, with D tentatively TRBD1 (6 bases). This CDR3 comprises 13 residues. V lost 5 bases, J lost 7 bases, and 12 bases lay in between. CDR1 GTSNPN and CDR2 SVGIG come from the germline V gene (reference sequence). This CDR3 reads CAWGRGENSPLHF. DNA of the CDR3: TGTGCCTGGGGGAGGGGGGAAAATTCACCCCTCCACTTT.

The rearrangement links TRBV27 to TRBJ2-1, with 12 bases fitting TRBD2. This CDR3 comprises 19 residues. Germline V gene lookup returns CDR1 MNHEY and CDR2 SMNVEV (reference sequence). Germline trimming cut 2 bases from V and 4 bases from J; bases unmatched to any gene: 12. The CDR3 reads CASSLTLVVLAGGYNEQFF. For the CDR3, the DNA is TGTGCCAGCAGTTTAACCTTGGTGGTGCTAGCGGGAGGGTACAATGAGCAGTTCTTC.

CDR3 DNA: TGTGCCAGTAGTATTTACGGGACTAGCGGTCCCACAGATACGCAGTATTTT. Translation: CASSIYGTSGPTDTQYF. J is TRBJ2-3 and V is TRBV19; TRBD2 agrees at 11 bases. The CDR3 totals 17 residues. Germline V gene lookup returns CDR1 LNHDA and CDR2 SQIVND (reference sequence). The V gene end was trimmed by 3 bases and the J gene end by 2 bases; junction bases not matched to a gene: 7.

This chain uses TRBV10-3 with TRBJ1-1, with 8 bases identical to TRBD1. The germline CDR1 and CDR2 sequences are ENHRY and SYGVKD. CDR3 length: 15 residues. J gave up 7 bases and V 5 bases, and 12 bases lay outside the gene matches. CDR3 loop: CAISNLNQGAVEAFF. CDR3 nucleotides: TGTGCCATCAGTAACCTAAATCAGGGGGCCGTTGAAGCTTTCTTT.

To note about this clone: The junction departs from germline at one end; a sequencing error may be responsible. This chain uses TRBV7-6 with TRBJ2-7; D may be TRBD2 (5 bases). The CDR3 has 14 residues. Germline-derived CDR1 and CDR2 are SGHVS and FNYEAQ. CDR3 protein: CVSSPSGSSYEQYF. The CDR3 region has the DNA TGTGTCAGCAGCCCAAGCGGATCATCCTACGAGCAGTACTTC.

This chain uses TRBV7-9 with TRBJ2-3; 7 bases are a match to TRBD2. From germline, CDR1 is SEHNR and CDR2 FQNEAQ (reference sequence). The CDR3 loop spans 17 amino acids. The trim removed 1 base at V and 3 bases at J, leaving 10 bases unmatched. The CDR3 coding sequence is TGTGCCAGCAGCTTAGGCGTCGGGCGGGAGCTGACAGATACGCAGTATTTT. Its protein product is CASSLGVGRELTDTQYF.

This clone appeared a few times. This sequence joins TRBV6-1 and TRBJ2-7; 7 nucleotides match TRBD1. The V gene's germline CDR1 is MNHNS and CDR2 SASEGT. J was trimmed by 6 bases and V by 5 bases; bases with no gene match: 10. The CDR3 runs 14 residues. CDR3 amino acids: CASSFNRGLGEQYF. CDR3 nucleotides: TGTGCCAGCAGTTTTAACAGGGGTCTCGGCGAGCAGTACTTC.